This TCR beta chain was observed in a study of blood T cell repertoires in COVID-19. Turning to the study itself: Specimens from acute and convalescent COVID-19 originated in the United States, Italy and Spain. Sources were T cells, B-cell-depleted T cells, or PBMCs; the material itself was cDNA or gDNA.

This clone came up a few times. With 2 bases removed from V and 1 base from J, the gap between germline ends came to 13 bases. The CDR3 consists of 15 residues. Libraries were prepared by immunoSEQ multiplex PCR; TCRdb keeps only in-frame clonotypes and omits some of them. The sample contains roughly 77,000 clones, roughly 80% of which appear only once. The J gene is TRBJ2-7, the V gene TRBV5-3; D call uncertain. TRBV5-3 is designated an ORF whose function remains uncertain. The sequencing sample was made of peripheral blood. The TCR was taken from a man between 60 and 70 years old with COVID-19, enrolled during active disease. The DNA of the CDR3 is TGTGCCAGAAGCTTTCGCCGTAACAGTTCCTACGAGCAGTACTTC. Encoded protein: CARSFRRNSSYEQYF.